Each of the 9 T cell receptor beta chains below was sequenced from the same sample in a study of T cell responses to AZD1222 COVID-19 vaccine. Profiled with immunoSEQ multiplex PCR; TCRdb holds only in-frame clones, not every one. The sample contains more than 150,000 clones, 88% of which appear only once. This specimen was peripheral blood, taken 28 days after the second AZD1222 dose. The receptor source for this set is an adult who received the AZD1222 COVID-19 vaccine.

This clone was seen only a few times. V usage is TRBV5-4 and J usage is TRBJ1-1, with 8 bases that match TRBD1. Losses at the gene ends were 3 bases for V and 11 bases for J; bases not matched to a gene: 3. Germline V gene sequence: CDR1 SGHNT, CDR2 YYREEE (reference sequence). CDR3 length equals 11 residues. CDR3 sequence (DNA): TGTGCCAGCAGCTCGGACAGGGCTGCTTTCTTT. It codes for CASSSDRAAFF.

V usage is TRBV6-5 and J usage is TRBJ2-1, with TRBD2 matching 14 bases. Germline lookup yields CDR1 MNHEY and CDR2 SVGAGI. The trim removed 0 bases at V and 7 bases at J, leaving 2 bases unmatched. This CDR3 is 16 amino acids long. The CDR3 region is CASSYSGTSGSNEQFF. The CDR3 bases are TGTGCCAGCAGTTACTCCGGGACTAGCGGGAGTAATGAGCAGTTCTTC.

CDR3 nucleotides: TGTGCCAGCACTATGGGGGGGAGTTCGTCACCCCTCCACTTT. Translation: CASTMGGSSSPLHF. The chain uses TRBV27 and TRBJ1-6; a possible D gene is TRBD1 (5 bases). Per germline, CDR1 MNHEY and CDR2 SMNVEV (reference sequence). V was cut by 7 bases and J by 10 bases, with 17 bases left in between. CDR3 size: 14 residues.

The chain carries TRBV27 and TRBJ2-7; D possibly corresponds to TRBD1 (6 bases). CDR1 MNHEY and CDR2 SMNVEV come from the germline V gene (reference sequence). Trimming shortened V by 5 bases and J by 4 bases, and 9 bases separated the two germline ends. The length of the CDR3 is 12 residues. The CDR3 sequence: CASSTQGYEQYF. DNA for the CDR3: TGTGCCAGCAGTACACAGGGTTACGAGCAGTACTTC.

This clone was seen a handful of times. This chain links TRBV28 with TRBJ1-1; D perhaps matches TRBD1 (5 bases). This CDR3 comprises 13 residues. V was cut by 5 bases and J by 1 base, with 8 bases left in between. Germline assignment: CDR1 MDHEN and CDR2 SYDVKM. The DNA for the CDR3 is TGTGCCAGCAGTCTGACAGAGAACACTGAAGCTTTCTTT. Its protein is CASSLTENTEAFF.

This clone was seen only once. The chain carries TRBV2 and TRBJ2-2, with D perhaps being TRBD1 or TRBD2 (5 bases each). Germline values: CDR1 SNHLY, CDR2 FYNNEI. V was cut by 8 bases and J by 0 bases, with 10 bases left in between. This CDR3 region has 14 residues. CDR3 bases: TGTGCCAGCTCGGGACCTTCGAACACCGGGGAGCTGTTTTTT. Translation gives CASSGPSNTGELFF. Variable domain in full (rest from reference TRBV2 and TRBJ2-2): EPEVTQTPSHQVTQMGQEVILRCVPISNHLYFYWYRQILGQKVEFLVSFYNNEISEKSEIFDDQFSVERPDGSNFTLKIRSTKLEDSAMYFCASSGPSNTGELFFGEGSRLTVL.

The chain employs TRBV4-3 and TRBJ1-5; 12 bases fit TRBD1. There are 20 residues in the CDR3. V was clipped by 0 bases and J by 11 bases; unmatched bases: 20. CDR1 is LGHNA and CDR2 is YSLEER in the germline V gene. The CDR3 is CASSQDVTPGQGASGSAQHF. DNA for the CDR3: TGCGCCAGCAGCCAAGATGTTACCCCGGGACAGGGGGCCTCGGGGTCGGCCCAGCATTTT.

The chain has TRBV4-3 and TRBJ2-7; 9 positions match TRBD1. Unmatched junction bases numbered 0, after V lost 1 base and J lost 2 bases. This CDR3 has 14 amino acids. Germline CDR1 LGHNA, CDR2 YSLEER. DNA of the CDR3: TGCGCCAGCAGCCAAGGACAGGGGGCCTACGAGCAGTACTTC. Translation: CASSQGQGAYEQYF.

The DNA for the CDR3 is TGCGCCAGCAGCTCCAAGGGTACGGGGACAGGGACGTCCTACGAGCAGTACTTC. Translated, it gives CASSSKGTGTGTSYEQYF. The V and J genes are TRBV5-1 and TRBJ2-7; 9 bases match TRBD1. V was pared by 3 bases and J by 1 base, with 14 bases of the junction left unmatched. The CDR3 spans 18 residues. Germline values: CDR1 SGHRS, CDR2 YFSETQ.